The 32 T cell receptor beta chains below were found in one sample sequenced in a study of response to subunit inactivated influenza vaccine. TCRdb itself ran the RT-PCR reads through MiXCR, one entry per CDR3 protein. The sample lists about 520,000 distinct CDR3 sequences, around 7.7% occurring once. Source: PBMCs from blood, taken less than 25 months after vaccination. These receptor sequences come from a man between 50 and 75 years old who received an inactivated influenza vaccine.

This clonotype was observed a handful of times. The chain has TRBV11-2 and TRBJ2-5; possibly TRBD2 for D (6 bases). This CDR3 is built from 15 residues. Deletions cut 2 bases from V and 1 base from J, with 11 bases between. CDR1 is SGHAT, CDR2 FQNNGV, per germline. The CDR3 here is CASSLTYGGQETQYF. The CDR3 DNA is TGTGCCAGCAGCTTAACCTACGGGGGCCAAGAGACCCAGTACTTC.

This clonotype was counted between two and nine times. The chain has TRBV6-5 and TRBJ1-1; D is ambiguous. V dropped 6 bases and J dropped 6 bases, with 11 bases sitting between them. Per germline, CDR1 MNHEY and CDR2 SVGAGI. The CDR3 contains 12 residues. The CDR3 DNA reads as TGTGCCAGCAGATCCTCCTTAGCTGAAGCTTTCTTT. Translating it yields CASRSSLAEAFF.

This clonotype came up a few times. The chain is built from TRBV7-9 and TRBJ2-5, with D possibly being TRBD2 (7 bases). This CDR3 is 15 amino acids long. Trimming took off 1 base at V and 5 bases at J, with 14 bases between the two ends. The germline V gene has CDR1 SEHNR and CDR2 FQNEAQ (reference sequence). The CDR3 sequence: CASSLDFGGPETQYF. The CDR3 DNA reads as TGTGCCAGCAGCTTAGATTTCGGGGGGCCGGAGACCCAGTACTTC.

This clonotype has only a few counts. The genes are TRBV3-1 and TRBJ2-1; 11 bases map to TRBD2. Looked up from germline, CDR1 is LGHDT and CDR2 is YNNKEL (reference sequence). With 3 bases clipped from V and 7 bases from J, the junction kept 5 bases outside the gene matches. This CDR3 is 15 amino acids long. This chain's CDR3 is CASSQVAGGKNEQFF. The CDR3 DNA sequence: TGTGCCAGCAGCCAGGTAGCGGGAGGGAAAAATGAGCAGTTCTTC.

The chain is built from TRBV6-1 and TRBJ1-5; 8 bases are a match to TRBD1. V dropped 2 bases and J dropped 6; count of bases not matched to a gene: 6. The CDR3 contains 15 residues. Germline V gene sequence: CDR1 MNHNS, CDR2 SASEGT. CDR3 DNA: TGTGCCAGCAGTGAACAGGGGGCGACGATTCAGCCCCAGCATTTT. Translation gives CASSEQGATIQPQHF.

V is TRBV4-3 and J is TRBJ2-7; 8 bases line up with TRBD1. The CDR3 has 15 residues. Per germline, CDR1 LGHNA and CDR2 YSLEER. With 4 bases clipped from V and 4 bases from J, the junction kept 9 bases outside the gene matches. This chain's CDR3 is CASSLSDRGRYEQYF. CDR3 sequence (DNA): TGCGCCAGCAGCCTAAGCGACAGGGGTAGATACGAGCAGTACTTC.

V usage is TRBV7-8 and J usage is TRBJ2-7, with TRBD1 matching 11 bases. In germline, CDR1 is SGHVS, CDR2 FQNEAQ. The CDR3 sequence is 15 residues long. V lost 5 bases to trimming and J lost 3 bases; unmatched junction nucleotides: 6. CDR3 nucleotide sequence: TGTGCCAGCAGCCCCCGGGACAGGGGGGTCTACGAGCAGTACTTC. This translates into CASSPRDRGVYEQYF.

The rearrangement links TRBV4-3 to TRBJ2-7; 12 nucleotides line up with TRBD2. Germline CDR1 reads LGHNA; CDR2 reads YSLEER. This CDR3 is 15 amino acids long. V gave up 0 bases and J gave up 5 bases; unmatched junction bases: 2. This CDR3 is CASSQELAGGHEQYF. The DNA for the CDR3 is TGCGCCAGCAGCCAAGAACTAGCGGGGGGCCACGAGCAGTACTTC.

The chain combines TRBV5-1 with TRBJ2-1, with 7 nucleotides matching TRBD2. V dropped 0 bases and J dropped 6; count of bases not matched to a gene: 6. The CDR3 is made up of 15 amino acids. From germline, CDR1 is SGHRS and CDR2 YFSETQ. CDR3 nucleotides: TGCGCCAGCAGCTTGGGATGGACTAGTCCCAATGAGCAGTTCTTC. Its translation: CASSLGWTSPNEQFF.

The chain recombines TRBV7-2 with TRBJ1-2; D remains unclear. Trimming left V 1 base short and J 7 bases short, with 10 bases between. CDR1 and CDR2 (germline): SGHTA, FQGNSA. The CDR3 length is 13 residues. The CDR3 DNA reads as TGTGCCAGCAGCTTAGGCCTGAGAGGTGGCTACACCTTC. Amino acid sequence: CASSLGLRGGYTF. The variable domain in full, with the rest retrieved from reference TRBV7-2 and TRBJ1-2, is GAGVSQSPSNKVTEKGKDVELRCDPISGHTALYWYRQSLGQGLEFLIYFQGNSAPDKSGLPSDRFSAERTGGSVSTLTIQRTQQEDSAVYLCASSLGLRGGYTFGSGTRLTVV.

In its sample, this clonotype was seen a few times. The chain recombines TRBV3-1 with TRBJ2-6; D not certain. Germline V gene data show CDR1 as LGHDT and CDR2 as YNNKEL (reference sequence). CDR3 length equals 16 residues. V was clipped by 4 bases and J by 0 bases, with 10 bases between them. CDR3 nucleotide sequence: TGTGCCAGCAGCCCCCGGGTCCACTCTGGGGCCAACGTCCTGACTTTC. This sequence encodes CASSPRVHSGANVLTF.

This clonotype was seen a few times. CDR3 region: CASSSQGASGGTQQYF. The CDR3 DNA sequence: TGCGCCAGCAGCTCCCAAGGGGCTAGCGGGGGGACCCAGCAGTATTTT. The rearrangement uses TRBV5-1 and TRBJ2-3, with 11 bases that match TRBD2. J was trimmed by 11 bases and V by 3 bases; bases with no gene match: 14. Germline CDR1 is SGHRS and CDR2 is YFSETQ. The CDR3 runs to 16 residues.

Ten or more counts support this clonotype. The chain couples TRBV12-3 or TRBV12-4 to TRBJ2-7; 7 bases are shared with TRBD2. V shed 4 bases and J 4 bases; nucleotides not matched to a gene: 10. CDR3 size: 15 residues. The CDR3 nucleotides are TGTGCCAGCAGTTCTCGGGGGGAGGGATATTACGAGCAGTACTTC. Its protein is CASSSRGEGYYEQYF.

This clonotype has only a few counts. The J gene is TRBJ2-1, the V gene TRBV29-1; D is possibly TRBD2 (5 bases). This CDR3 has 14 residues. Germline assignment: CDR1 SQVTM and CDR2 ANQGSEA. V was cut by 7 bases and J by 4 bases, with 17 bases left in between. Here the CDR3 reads CSADHGWEYNEQFF. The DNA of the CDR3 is TGCAGCGCCGATCACGGGTGGGAGTACAATGAGCAGTTCTTC.

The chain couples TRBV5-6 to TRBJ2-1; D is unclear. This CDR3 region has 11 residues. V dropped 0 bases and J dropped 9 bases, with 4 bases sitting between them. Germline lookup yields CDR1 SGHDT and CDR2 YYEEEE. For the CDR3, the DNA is TGTGCCAGCAGCTTGGAGATTGAGCAGTTCTTC. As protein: CASSLEIEQFF. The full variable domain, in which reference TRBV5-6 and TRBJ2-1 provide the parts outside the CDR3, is DAGVTQSPTHLIKTRGQQVTLRCSPKSGHDTVSWYQQALGQGPQFIFQYYEEEERQRGNFPDRFSGHQFPNYSSELNVNALLLGDSALYLCASSLEIEQFFGPGTRLTVL.

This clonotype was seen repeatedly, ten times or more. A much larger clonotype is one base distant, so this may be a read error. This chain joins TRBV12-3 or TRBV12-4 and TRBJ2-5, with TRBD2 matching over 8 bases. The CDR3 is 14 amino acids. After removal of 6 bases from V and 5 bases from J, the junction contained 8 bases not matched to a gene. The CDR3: CASSPGLVGETQYF. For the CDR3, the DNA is TGTGCCAGCAGCCCGGGACTAGTGGGGGAGACCCAGTACTTC.

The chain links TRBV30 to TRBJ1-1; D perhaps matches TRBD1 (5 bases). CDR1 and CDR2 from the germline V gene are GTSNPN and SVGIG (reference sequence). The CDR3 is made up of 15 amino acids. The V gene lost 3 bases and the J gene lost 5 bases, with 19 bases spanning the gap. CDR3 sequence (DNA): TGTGCCTGGAGCGCCGGGACCTGGGTTGGAACTGAAGCTTTCTTT. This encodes CAWSAGTWVGTEAFF.

The CDR3 here is CSASGLAGGYEQYF. The CDR3 bases are TGCAGTGCTTCCGGACTAGCGGGAGGATACGAGCAGTACTTC. The chain is built from TRBV20-1 and TRBJ2-7, with TRBD2 matching 14 bases. Per germline, CDR1 DFQATT and CDR2 SNEGSKA (reference sequence). Trimming took 5 bases from V and 4 from J; bases not matched to a gene: 4. This CDR3 has 14 residues.

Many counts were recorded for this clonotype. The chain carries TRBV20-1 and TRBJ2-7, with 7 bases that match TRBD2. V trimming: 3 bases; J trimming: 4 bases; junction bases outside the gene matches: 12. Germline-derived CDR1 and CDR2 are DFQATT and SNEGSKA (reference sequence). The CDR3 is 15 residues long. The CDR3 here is CSASIRFGTTYEQYF. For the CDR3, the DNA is TGCAGTGCTAGCATTAGATTCGGGACTACATACGAGCAGTACTTC.

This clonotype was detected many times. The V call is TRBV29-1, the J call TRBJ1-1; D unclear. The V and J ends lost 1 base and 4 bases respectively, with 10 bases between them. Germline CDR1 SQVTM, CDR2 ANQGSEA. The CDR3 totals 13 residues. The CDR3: CSVEGGRATEAFF. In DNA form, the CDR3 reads TGCAGCGTTGAAGGCGGAAGGGCCACTGAAGCTTTCTTT.

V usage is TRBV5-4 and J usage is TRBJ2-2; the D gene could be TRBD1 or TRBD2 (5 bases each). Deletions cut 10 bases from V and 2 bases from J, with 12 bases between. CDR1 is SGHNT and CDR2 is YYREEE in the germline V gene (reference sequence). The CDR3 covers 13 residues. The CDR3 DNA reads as TGTGCCGGACGGGACCGAAACACCGGGGAGCTGTTTTTT. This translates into CAGRDRNTGELFF.

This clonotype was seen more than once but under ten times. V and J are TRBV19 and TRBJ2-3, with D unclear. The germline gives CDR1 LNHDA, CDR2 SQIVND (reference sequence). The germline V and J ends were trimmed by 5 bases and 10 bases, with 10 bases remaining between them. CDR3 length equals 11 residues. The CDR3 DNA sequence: TGTGCCAGTAGTGCGCGAGGTGCGCAGTATTTT. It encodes CASSARGAQYF.

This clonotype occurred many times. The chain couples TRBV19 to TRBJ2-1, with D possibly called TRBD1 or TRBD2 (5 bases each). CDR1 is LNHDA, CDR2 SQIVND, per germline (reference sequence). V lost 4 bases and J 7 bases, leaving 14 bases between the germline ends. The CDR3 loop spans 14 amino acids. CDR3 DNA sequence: TGTGCCAGTAGTAACCGGGGCGCCAAAAATGAGCAGTTCTTC. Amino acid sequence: CASSNRGAKNEQFF.

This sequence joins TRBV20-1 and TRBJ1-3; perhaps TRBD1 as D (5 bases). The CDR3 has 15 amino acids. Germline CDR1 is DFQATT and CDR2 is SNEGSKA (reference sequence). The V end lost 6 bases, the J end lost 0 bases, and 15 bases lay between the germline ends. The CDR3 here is CSAPSQESSGNTIYF. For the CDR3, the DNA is TGCAGTGCACCCTCACAGGAGAGCTCTGGAAACACCATATATTTT.

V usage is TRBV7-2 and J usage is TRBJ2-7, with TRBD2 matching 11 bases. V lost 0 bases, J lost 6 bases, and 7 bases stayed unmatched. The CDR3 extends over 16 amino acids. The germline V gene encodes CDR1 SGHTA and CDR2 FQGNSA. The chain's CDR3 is CASSLAALAGGGEQYF. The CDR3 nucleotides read TGTGCCAGCAGCTTAGCGGCCCTAGCGGGAGGAGGCGAGCAGTACTTC.

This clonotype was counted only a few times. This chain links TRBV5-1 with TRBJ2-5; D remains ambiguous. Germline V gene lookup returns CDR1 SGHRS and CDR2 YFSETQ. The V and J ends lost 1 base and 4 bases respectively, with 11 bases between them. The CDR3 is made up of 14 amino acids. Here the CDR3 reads CASSLSPERETQYF. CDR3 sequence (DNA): TGCGCCAGCAGCTTGTCCCCCGAACGAGAGACCCAGTACTTC.

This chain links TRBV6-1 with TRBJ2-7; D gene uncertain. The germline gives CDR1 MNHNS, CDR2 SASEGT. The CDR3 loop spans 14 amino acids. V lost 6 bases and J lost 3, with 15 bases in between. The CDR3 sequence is CASRPDGPNYEQYF. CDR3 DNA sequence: TGTGCCAGCAGGCCCGATGGTCCGAACTACGAGCAGTACTTC.

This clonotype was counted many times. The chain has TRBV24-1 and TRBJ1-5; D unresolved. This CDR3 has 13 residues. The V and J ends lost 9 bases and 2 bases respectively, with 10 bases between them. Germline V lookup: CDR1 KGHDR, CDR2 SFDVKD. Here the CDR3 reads CATSSDGNQPQHF. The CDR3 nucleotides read TGTGCCACCTCCTCAGACGGCAATCAGCCCCAGCATTTT.

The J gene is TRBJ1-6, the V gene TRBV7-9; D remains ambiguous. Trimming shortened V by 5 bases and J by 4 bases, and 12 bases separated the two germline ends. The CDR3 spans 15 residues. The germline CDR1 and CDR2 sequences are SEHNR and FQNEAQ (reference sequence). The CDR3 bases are TGTGCCAGCAGCCCAGGACGCTTGTATAATTCACCCCTCCACTTT. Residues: CASSPGRLYNSPLHF.

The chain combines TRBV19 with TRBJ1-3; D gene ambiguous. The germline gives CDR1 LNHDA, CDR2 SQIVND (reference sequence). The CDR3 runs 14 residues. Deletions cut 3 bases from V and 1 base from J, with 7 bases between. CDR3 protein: CASSIQSSGNTIYF. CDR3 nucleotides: TGTGCCAGTAGTATCCAGAGTTCTGGAAACACCATATATTTT.

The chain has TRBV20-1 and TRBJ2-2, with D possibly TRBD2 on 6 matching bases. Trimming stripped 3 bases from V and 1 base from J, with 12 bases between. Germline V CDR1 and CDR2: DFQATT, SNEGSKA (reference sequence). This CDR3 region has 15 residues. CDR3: CSARPGELNTGELFF. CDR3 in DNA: TGCAGTGCTAGGCCGGGGGAGTTGAACACCGGGGAGCTGTTTTTT.

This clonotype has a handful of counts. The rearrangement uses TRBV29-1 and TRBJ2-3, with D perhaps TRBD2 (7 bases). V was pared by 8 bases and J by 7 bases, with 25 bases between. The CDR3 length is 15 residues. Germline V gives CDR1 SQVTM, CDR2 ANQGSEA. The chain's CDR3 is CSSRGGGKGANTQYF. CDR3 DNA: TGCAGCTCACGCGGGGGCGGGAAAGGAGCGAATACGCAGTATTTT.